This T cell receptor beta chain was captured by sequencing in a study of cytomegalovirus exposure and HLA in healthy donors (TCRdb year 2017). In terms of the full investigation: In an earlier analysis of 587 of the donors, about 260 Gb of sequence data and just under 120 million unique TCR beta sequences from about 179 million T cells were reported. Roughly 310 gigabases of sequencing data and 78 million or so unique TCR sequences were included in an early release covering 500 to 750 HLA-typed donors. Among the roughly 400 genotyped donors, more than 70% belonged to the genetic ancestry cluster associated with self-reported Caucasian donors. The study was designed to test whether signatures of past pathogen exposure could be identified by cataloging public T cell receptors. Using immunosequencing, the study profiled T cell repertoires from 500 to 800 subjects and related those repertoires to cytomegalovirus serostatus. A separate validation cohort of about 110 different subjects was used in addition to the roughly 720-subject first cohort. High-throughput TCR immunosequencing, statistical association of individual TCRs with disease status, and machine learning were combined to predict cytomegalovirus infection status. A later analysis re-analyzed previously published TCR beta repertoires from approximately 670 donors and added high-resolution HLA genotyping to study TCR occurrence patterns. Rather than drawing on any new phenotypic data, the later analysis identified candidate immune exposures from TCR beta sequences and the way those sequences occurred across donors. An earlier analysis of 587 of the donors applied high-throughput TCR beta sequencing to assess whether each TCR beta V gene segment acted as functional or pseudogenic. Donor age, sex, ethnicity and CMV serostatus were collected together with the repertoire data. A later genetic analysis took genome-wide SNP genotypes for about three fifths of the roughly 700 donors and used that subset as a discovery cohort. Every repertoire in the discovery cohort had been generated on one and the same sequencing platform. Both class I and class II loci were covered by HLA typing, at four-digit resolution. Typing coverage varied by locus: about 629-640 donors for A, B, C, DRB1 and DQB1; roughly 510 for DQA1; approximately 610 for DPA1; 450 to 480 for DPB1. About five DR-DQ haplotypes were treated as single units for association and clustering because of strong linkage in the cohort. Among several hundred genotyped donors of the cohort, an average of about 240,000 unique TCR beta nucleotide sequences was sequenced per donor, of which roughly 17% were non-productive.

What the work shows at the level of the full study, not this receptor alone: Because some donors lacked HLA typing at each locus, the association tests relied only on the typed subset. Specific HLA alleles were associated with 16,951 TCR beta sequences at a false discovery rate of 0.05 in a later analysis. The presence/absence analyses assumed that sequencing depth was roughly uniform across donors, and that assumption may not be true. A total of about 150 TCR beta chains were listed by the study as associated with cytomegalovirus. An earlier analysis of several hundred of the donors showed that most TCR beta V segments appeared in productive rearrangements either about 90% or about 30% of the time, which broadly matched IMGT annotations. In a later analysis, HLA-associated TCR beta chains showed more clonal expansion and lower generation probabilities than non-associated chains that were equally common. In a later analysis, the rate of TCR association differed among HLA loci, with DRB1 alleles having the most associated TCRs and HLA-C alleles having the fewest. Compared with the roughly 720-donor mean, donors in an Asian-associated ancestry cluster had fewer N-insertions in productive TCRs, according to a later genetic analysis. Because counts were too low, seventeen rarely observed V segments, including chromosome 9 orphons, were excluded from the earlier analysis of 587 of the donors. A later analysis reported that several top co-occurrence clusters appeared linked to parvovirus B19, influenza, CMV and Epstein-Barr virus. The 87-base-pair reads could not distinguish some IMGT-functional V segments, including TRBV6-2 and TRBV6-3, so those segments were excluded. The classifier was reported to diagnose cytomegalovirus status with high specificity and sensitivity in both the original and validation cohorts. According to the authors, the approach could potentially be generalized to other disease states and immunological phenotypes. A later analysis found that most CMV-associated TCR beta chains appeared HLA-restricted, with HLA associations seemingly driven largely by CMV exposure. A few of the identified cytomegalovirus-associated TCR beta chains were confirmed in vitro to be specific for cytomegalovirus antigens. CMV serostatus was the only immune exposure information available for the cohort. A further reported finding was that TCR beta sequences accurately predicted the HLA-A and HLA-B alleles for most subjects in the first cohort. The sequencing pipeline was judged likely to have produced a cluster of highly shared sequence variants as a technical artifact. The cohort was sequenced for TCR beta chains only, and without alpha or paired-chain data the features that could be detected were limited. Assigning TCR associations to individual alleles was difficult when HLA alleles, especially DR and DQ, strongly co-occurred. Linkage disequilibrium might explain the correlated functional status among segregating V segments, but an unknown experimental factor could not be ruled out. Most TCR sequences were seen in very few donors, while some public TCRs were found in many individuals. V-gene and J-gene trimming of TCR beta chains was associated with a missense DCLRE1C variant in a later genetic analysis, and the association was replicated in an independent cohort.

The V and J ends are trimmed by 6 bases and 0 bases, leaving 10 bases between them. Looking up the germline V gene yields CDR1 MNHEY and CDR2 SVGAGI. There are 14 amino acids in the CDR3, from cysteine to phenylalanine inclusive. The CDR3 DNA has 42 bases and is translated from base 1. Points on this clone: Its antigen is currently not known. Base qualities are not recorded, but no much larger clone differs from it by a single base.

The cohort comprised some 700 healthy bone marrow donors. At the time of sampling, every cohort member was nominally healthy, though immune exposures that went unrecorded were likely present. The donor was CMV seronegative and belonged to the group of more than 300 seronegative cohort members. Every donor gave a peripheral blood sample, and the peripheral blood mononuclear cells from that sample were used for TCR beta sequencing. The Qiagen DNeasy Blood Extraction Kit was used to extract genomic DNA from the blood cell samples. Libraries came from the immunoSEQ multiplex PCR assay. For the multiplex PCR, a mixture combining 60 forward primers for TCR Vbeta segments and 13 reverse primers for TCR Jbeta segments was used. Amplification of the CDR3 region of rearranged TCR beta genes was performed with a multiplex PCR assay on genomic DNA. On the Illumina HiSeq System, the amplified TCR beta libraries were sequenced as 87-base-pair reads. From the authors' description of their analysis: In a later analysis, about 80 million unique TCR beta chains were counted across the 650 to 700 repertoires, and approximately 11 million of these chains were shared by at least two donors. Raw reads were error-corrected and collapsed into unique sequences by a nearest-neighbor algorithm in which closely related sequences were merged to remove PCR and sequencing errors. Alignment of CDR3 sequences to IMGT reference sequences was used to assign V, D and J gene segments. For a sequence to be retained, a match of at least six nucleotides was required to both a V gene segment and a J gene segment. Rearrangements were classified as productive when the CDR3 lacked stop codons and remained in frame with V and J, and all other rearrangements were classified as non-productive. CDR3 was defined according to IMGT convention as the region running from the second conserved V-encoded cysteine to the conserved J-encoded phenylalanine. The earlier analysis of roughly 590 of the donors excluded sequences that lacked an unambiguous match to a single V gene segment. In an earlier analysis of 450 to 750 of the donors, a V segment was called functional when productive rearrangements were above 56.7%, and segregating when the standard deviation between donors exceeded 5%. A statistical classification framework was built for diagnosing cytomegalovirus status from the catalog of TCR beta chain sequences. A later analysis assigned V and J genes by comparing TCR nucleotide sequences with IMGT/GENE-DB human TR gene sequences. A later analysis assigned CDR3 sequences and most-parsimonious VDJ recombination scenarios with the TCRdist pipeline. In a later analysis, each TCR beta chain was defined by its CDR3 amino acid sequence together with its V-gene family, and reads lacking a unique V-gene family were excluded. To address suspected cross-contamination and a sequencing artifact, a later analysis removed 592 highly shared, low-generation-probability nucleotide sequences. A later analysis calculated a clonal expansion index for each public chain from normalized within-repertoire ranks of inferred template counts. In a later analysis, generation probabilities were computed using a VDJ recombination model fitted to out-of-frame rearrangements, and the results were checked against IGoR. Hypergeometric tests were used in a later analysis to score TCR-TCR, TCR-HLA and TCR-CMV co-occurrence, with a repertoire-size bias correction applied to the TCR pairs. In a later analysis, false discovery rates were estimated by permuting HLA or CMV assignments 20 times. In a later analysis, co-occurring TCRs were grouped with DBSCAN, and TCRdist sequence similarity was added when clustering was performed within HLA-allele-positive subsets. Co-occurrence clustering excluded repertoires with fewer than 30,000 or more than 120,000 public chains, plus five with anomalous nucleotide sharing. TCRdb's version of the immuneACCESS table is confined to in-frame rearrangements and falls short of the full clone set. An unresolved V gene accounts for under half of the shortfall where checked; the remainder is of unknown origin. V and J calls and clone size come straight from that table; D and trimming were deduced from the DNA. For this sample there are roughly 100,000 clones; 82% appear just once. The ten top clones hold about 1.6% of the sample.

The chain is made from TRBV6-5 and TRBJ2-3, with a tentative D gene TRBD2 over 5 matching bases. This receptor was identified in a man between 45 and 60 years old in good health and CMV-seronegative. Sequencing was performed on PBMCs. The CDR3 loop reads CASSRGLSTDTQYF. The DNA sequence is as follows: TGTGCCAGCAGCCGGGGTCTCAGCACAGATACGCAGTATTTT.